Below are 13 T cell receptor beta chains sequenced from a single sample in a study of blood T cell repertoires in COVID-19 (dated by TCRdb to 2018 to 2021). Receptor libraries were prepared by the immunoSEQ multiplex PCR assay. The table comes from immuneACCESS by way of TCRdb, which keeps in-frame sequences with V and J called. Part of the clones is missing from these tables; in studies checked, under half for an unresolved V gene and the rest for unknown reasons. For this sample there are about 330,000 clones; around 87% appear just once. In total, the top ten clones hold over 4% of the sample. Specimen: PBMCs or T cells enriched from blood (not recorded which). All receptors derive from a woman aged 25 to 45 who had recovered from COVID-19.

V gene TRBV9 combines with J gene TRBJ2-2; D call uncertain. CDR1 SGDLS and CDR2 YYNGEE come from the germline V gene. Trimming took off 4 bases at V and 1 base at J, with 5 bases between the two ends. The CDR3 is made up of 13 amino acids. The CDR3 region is CASSFQNTGELFF. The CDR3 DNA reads TGTGCCAGCAGCTTCCAGAACACCGGGGAGCTGTTTTTT.

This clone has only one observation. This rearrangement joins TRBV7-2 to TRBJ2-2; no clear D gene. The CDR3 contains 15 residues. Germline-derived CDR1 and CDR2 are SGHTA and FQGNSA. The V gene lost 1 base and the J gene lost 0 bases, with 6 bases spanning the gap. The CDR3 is CASSLGPANTGELFF. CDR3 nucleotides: TGTGCCAGCAGCTTAGGGCCAGCGAACACCGGGGAGCTGTTTTTT.

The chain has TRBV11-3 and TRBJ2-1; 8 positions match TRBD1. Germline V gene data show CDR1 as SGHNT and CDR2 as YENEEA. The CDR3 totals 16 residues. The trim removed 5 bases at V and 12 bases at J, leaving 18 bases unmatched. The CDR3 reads CASSPRRRTGPSGQFF. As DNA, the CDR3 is TGTGCCAGCAGCCCAAGGAGGAGGACAGGGCCTTCAGGGCAGTTCTTC.

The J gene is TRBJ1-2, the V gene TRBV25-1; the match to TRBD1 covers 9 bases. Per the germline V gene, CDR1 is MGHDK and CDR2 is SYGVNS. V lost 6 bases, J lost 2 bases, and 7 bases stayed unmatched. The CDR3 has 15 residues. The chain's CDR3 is CASSPLGQGNYGYTF. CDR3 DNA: TGTGCCAGCAGCCCTCTTGGACAGGGGAACTATGGCTACACCTTC.

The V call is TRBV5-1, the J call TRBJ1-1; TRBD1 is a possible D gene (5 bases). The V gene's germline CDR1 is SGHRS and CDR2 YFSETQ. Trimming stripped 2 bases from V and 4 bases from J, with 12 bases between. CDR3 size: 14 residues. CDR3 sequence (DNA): TGCGCCAGCAGCTTACAGGAAGGGGCCACTGAAGCTTTCTTT. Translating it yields CASSLQEGATEAFF.

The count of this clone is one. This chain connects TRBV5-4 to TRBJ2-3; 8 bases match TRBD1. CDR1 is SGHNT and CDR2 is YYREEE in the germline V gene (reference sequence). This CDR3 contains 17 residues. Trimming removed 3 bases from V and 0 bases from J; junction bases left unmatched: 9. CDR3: CASSSDSDRGSTDTQYF. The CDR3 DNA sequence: TGTGCCAGCAGCTCCGACTCAGACAGGGGAAGCACAGATACGCAGTATTTT.

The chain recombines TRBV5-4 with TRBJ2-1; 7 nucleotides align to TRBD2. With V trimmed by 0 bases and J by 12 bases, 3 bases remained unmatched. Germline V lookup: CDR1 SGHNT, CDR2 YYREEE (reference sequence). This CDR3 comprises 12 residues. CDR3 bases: TGTGCCAGCAGCTTGGAAGGACTAGGGCAGTTCTTC. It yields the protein CASSLEGLGQFF.

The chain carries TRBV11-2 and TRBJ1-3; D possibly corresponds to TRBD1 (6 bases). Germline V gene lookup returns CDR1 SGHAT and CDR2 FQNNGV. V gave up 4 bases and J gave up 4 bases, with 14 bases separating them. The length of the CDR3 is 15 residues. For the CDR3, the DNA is TGTGCCAGCAGCTATGAACAGGGATGGGGAAACACCATATATTTT. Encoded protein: CASSYEQGWGNTIYF.

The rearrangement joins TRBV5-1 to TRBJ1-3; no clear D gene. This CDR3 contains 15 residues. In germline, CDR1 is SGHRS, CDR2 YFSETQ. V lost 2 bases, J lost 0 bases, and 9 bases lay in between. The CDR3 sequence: CASSFNTPSGNTIYF. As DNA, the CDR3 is TGCGCCAGCAGCTTCAACACCCCCTCTGGAAACACCATATATTTT.

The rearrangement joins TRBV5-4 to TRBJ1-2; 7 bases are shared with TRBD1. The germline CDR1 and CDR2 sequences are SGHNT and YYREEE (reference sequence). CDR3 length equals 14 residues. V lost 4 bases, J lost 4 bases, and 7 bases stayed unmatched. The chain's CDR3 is CASSTRTGLYGYTF. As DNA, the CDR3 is TGTGCCAGCAGCACCCGGACAGGTCTCTATGGCTACACCTTC. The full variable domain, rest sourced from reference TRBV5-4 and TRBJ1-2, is ETGVTQSPTHLIKTRGQQVTLRCSSQSGHNTVSWYQQALGQGPQFIFQYYREEENGRGNFPPRFSGLQFPNYSSELNVNALELDDSALYLCASSTRTGLYGYTFGSGTRLTVV.

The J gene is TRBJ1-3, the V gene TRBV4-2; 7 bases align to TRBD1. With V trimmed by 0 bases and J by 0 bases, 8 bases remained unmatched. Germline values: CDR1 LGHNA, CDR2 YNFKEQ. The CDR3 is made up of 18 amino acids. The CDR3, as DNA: TGTGCCAGCAGCCAAGACCCCAAGGGACAGTTCTCTGGAAACACCATATATTTT. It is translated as CASSQDPKGQFSGNTIYF.

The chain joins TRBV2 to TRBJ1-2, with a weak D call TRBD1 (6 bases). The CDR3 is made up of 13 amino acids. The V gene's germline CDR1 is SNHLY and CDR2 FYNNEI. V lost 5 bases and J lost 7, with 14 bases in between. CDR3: CASSLDRRSGYTF. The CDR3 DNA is TGTGCCAGCAGTCTGGACAGAAGAAGTGGCTACACCTTC.

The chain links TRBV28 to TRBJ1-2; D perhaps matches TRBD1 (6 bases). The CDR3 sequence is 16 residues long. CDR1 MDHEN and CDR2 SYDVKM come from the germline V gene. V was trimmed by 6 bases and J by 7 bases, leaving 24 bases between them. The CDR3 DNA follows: TGTGCCAGCAGACCTAGACAGGTGTGGGCTTTAAGTGGCTACACCTTC. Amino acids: CASRPRQVWALSGYTF.